This T cell receptor (beta chain) emerged from a study of blood T cells in healthy people across ages. Germline V lookup: CDR1 GTSNPN, CDR2 SVGIG (reference sequence). There are 14 residues in the CDR3. V lost 2 bases, J lost 5 bases, and 12 bases lay in between. Broader study findings: Donor CMV status was unknown, possibly confounding expanded clonotype changes.

A sample-barcoded 5' primer and a J-beta primer mix were used in a second PCR of about 7 to 12 cycles. Each of the samples gave a minimum of 3 million paired-end reads that contained CDR3. In TCRdb, the 5' RACE reads were re-called with MiXCR into one record per CDR3 protein. The data show hundreds of thousands of distinct CDR3 sequences, with around 45% seen just once and approximately 19% held by the top ten. In regard to this clonotype: Its target is unknown.

The sequence derives from a man aged 55-75 years in good health. The material sequenced was blood. This rearrangement joins TRBV30 to TRBJ1-4; D is perhaps TRBD1 (6 bases). This CDR3 is CAWSPGHSNEKLFF. The CDR3 bases are TGTGCCTGGAGTCCGGGACATTCCAATGAAAAACTGTTTTTT.